Included here is one T cell receptor beta chain sequence, with context. Its antigen specificity is not known. The cohort was made up of about 670 healthy bone marrow donors. All cohort members were sampled while nominally healthy, although unrecorded immune exposures were likely present. The donor tested CMV seronegative and was one of the 352 seronegative cohort members. A peripheral blood sample was collected from each donor, and TCR beta sequencing was performed on peripheral blood mononuclear cells. The Qiagen DNeasy Blood Extraction Kit was used to extract genomic DNA from the blood cell samples. Library preparation employed the immunoSEQ multiplex PCR assay. For the multiplex PCR, a mixture combining 60 forward primers for TCR Vbeta segments and 13 reverse primers for TCR Jbeta segments was used. A multiplex PCR assay on genomic DNA amplified the CDR3 region of rearranged TCR beta genes. On the Illumina HiSeq System, the amplified TCR beta libraries were sequenced as 87-base-pair reads. As for how the authors treated the data: Across the roughly 600 repertoires, a later analysis counted about 81 million unique TCR beta chains, around 10 million of which were shared by at least two donors. A nearest-neighbor algorithm error-corrected the raw reads and collapsed the reads into unique sequences, merging closely related sequences to remove PCR and sequencing errors. V, D and J gene segments were assigned by aligning CDR3 sequences to IMGT reference sequences. For a sequence to be retained, at least a six-nucleotide match to both a V gene segment and a J gene segment was required. Rearrangements were called productive when the CDR3 lacked stop codons and stayed in frame with V and J; all others were non-productive. CDR3 was defined by IMGT convention, running from the second conserved V-encoded cysteine to the conserved J-encoded phenylalanine. Sequences without an unambiguous match to a single V gene segment were excluded from the earlier analysis of about 600 of the donors. In an earlier analysis of several hundred of the donors, V segments were called functional above 56.7% productive rearrangements and were called segregating when the between-donor standard deviation exceeded 5%. To diagnose cytomegalovirus status from the catalog of TCR beta chain sequences, a statistical classification framework was built. A later analysis assigned V and J genes by comparing TCR nucleotide sequences with IMGT/GENE-DB human TR gene sequences. The TCRdist pipeline was used in a later analysis to assign CDR3 sequences and most-parsimonious VDJ recombination scenarios. In a later analysis, each TCR beta chain was defined by its CDR3 amino acid sequence together with its V-gene family, and reads without a unique V-gene family were excluded. In a later analysis, nearly 600 highly shared, low-generation-probability nucleotide sequences were removed to address suspected cross-contamination and a sequencing artifact. A later analysis calculated a clonal expansion index for each public chain from normalized within-repertoire ranks of inferred template counts. A later analysis computed generation probabilities with a VDJ recombination model fitted to out-of-frame rearrangements, and checked the results against IGoR. A later analysis scored TCR-TCR, TCR-HLA and TCR-CMV co-occurrence with hypergeometric tests, applying a repertoire-size bias correction to TCR pairs. In a later analysis, false discovery rates were estimated by permuting HLA or CMV assignments 20 times. In a later analysis, co-occurring TCRs were grouped using DBSCAN, with TCRdist sequence similarity added in when clustering inside HLA-allele-positive subsets. For co-occurrence clustering, repertoires with fewer than 30,000 or more than 120,000 public chains were excluded, along with about five repertoires with anomalous nucleotide sharing. This immuneACCESS table, as held by TCRdb, lists in-frame sequences with V and J called but not all clones. Of the missing ones, under half trace to an unresolved V gene in checked studies; the others have no known cause. The DNA gave D and trimming, while V, J and clone size come from that table. The sample table includes 100,000 to 150,000 clones. Around 2.7% of the sample comes from the top ten.

These data come from a study of cytomegalovirus exposure and HLA in healthy donors (dated by TCRdb to about 2017). Describing the broader study: According to an earlier analysis of 587 of the donors, 150 million to 200 million T cells yielded roughly 100 million unique TCR beta sequences and 250 to 350 Gb of sequence data. An early release that covered roughly 600 HLA-typed donors contained approximately 300 gigabases of sequencing data and approximately 85 million unique TCR sequences. Of the 350 to 450 genotyped donors, roughly 85% fell in the genetic ancestry cluster associated with self-reported Caucasian donors. The aim of the study was to test whether cataloging public T cell receptors could identify signatures of past pathogen exposure. The study used immunosequencing to profile the T cell repertoires of 600 to 850 subjects and linked those repertoires to cytomegalovirus serostatus. Along with the roughly 670-subject first cohort, a separate validation cohort of around 120 different subjects was used. The study combined high-throughput TCR immunosequencing, statistical association of individual TCRs with disease status, and machine learning to predict cytomegalovirus infection status. A later analysis re-examined previously published TCR beta repertoires from around 670 donors and added high-resolution HLA genotyping to investigate patterns of TCR occurrence. The later analysis used no new phenotypic data to find candidate immune exposures, relying instead on TCR beta sequences and their occurrence across donors. An earlier analysis of about 600 of the donors used high-throughput TCR beta sequencing to judge whether each TCR beta V gene segment behaved as functional or pseudogenic. Donor age, sex, ethnicity and CMV serostatus were collected together with the repertoire data. A later genetic analysis took genome-wide SNP genotypes for about three fifths of the 666 donors and used that subset as a discovery cohort. All discovery cohort repertoires had been generated using a single sequencing platform. HLA typing included class I and class II loci at four-digit resolution. The number of typed donors differed by locus: roughly 629-640 for A, B, C, DRB1 and DQB1; roughly 510 for DQA1; fewer than 610 for DPA1; and 400 to 480 for DPB1. Because of strong linkage in the cohort, roughly five DR-DQ haplotypes were treated as single units for association and clustering. Among 398 genotyped donors of the cohort, an average of about 220,000 unique TCR beta nucleotide sequences was sequenced per donor, of which roughly 18% were non-productive. Study-wide conclusions, independent of this receptor: A later analysis found that HLA-associated TCR beta chains were more clonally expanded and had lower generation probabilities than equally common non-associated chains. The authors suggested that the approach could potentially be extended to other disease states and immunological phenotypes. The study gave a list of under 200 TCR beta chains associated with cytomegalovirus. The cohort was sequenced for TCR beta chains only, and without alpha or paired-chain data the features that could be detected were limited. The classifier was reported to diagnose cytomegalovirus status with high specificity and sensitivity in both the original and validation cohorts. A later genetic analysis associated a missense DCLRE1C variant with V-gene and J-gene trimming of TCR beta chains, and an independent cohort replicated the association. In vitro tests confirmed that a few of the cytomegalovirus-associated TCR beta chains recognize cytomegalovirus antigens. Seventeen rarely observed V segments, including chromosome 9 orphons, were excluded from the earlier analysis of almost 600 of the donors because counts were too low. In a later genetic analysis, fewer N-insertions in productive TCRs were reported among donors in an Asian-associated ancestry cluster than the approximately 710-donor mean. Broadly in line with IMGT annotations, most TCR beta V segments showed up in productive rearrangements about 87% or about 30% of the time in an earlier analysis of around 600 of the donors. Because HLA typing was missing for some donors at each locus, association tests included only the typed subset. A later analysis reported that several top co-occurrence clusters appeared linked to parvovirus B19, influenza, CMV and Epstein-Barr virus. CMV serostatus was the only immune exposure information available for the cohort. Across donors, most TCR sequences were observed very rarely, whereas some public TCRs were present in many individuals. When HLA alleles, especially DR and DQ, strongly co-occurred, attributing TCR associations to individual alleles was difficult. A later analysis found that most CMV-associated TCR beta chains appeared HLA-restricted, with HLA associations seemingly driven largely by CMV exposure. Linkage disequilibrium might explain the correlated functional status among segregating V segments, but an unknown experimental factor could not be ruled out. The presence/absence analyses assumed that sequencing depth was roughly uniform across donors, and that assumption may not be true. In a later analysis, TCR association rates were found to vary across HLA loci, with the most associated TCRs seen for DRB1 alleles and the fewest for HLA-C alleles. Some IMGT-functional V segments, including TRBV6-2 and TRBV6-3, could not be told apart with the 87-base-pair reads, so those segments were excluded. A further reported finding was that TCR beta sequences accurately predicted the HLA-A and HLA-B alleles for most subjects in the first cohort. A cluster of highly shared sequence variants was judged likely to represent a technical artifact of the sequencing pipeline. In a later analysis, around 17,000 TCR beta sequences were associated with specific HLA alleles at a false discovery rate of 0.05.

Trimming accounts for 8 bases at V and 9 bases at J, while the number of junction bases matched to no gene is 11. The CDR3 covers 13 residues, taking in both the cysteine and the phenylalanine. Just the 39-base CDR3 DNA is kept, in frame starting at base 1. Per the germline V gene (reference sequence), GTSNPN is the CDR1 and SVGIG is the CDR2. This clonotype was sampled from a young man in good health and CMV-seronegative. Material for sequencing was PBMCs. The sequence links TRBV30 to TRBJ2-1, with 9 bases matching TRBD2. Read as DNA, the sequence is TGTGCCGGGGGGGCGGGAGGGTCCGGTGAGCAGTTCTTC. Its coded protein is CAGGAGGSGEQFF.